One sample yielded the 11 T cell receptor beta chains listed below, sequenced in a study of regulatory T cells in long-lasting Graves disease (dated by TCRdb to the early 2020s). The library was made by multiplex PCR. The listed sequencing device is Illumina HiSeq 4000. CDR3 regions were amplified by Arm-PCR with iRepertoire HTBI primers to construct TCR beta libraries. Clones were called with MiXCR by TCRdb after fastp trimmed the public reads at Q25, and only in-frame beta chains were retained. Each record represents a unique CDR3 protein, reported with the most common genes and DNA among its rows. This sample comprises roughly 700,000 distinct CDR3 sequences, 25% to 35% of them detected only once. The ten largest make up about two fifths of the sample. Sample time point, as interpreted from the label and publication: persistent/refractory GD, antithyroid drugs over 5 years with positive TRAb. For both TCR sequencing and RNA sequencing, RNA was extracted from PBMCs in TRIzol.

Sample: peripheral blood mononuclear cells (PBMCs), taken when the disease was refractory, from a patient treated with antithyroid drugs. The receptors were sampled from a female donor with Graves disease.

This clonotype came up many times. The rearrangement links TRBV28 to TRBJ2-7, with 9 bases aligning to TRBD2. The CDR3 length is 16 residues. The germline V gene has CDR1 MDHEN and CDR2 SYDVKM. V was pared by 7 bases and J by 3 bases, with 13 bases of the junction left unmatched. CDR3 loop: CASKSRGAGGFYEQYF. CDR3 DNA: TGTGCCAGCAAGTCGCGGGGAGCGGGAGGTTTCTACGAGCAGTACTTC.

The chain has TRBV30 and TRBJ1-2; possibly TRBD1 for D (6 bases). The V and J ends lost 0 bases and 0 bases respectively, with 11 bases between them. Per germline, CDR1 GTSNPN and CDR2 SVGIG (reference sequence). CDR3 size: 15 residues. This CDR3 is CAWSVIQGTNYGYTF. The CDR3 bases are TGTGCCTGGAGTGTAATCCAGGGGACTAACTATGGCTACACCTTC.

On this clonotype itself: One end of the junction does not line up with germline, which may come from a read error. The chain uses TRBV7-3 and TRBJ2-7, with D perhaps TRBD2 (5 bases). The CDR3 loop spans 11 amino acids. The germline V gene encodes CDR1 SGHTA and CDR2 FQGTGA. Here the CDR3 reads CASSPGEEQYF. CDR3 nucleotides: TGCGCCAGCAGCCCCGGGGAGGAGCAGTACTTC. Together with reference TRBV7-3 and TRBJ2-7, the CDR3 gives the full variable domain: GAGVSQTPSNKVTEKGKYVELRCDPISGHTALYWYRQSLGQGPEFLIYFQGTGAADDSGLPNDRFFAVRPEGSVSTLKIQRTERGDSAVYLCASSPGEEQYFGPGTRLTVT.

The J gene is TRBJ1-6, the V gene TRBV6-2 or TRBV6-3; TRBD1 might be the D (5 bases). The CDR3 consists of 14 residues. CDR1 and CDR2 (germline): MNHEY, SVGEGT. V lost 2 bases and J 6 bases, leaving 8 bases between the germline ends. Here the CDR3 reads CASSYEGINSPLHF. The CDR3 DNA sequence: TGTGCCAGCAGTTACGAGGGGATTAATTCACCCCTCCACTTT.

This clonotype was seen repeatedly, ten times or more. This chain uses TRBV20-1 with TRBJ2-5; 8 bases align to TRBD1. This CDR3 comprises 12 residues. Germline values: CDR1 DFQATT, CDR2 SNEGSKA (reference sequence). V gave up 5 bases and J gave up 7 bases; unmatched junction bases: 6. Here the CDR3 reads CSARQGTGTQYF. CDR3 DNA sequence: TGCAGTGCTCGACAGGGGACAGGGACCCAGTACTTC.

This clonotype appeared a few times. This sequence joins TRBV6-5 and TRBJ1-1, with D tentatively TRBD1 (6 bases). This CDR3 is built from 14 residues. The germline CDR1 and CDR2 sequences are MNHEY and SVGAGI. Trimming took 4 bases from V and 2 from J, leaving 11 bases between them. CDR3 loop: CASSWGQHNTEAFF. CDR3 nucleotide sequence: TGTGCCAGCAGTTGGGGACAACACAACACTGAAGCTTTCTTT.

The V gene is TRBV15, the J gene TRBJ2-7, with D possibly TRBD2 on 7 matching bases. The ends were cut back, 6 bases at V and 4 bases at J, with 19 bases in the middle. The CDR3 extends over 15 amino acids. Germline assignment: CDR1 LNHNV and CDR2 YYDKDF (reference sequence). The CDR3 nucleotides are TGTGCCACCAGTCCAGGAGGGGGAGGGCGGTACGAGCAGTACTTC. Residues: CATSPGGGGRYEQYF.

This clonotype was detected a few times. The chain joins TRBV28 to TRBJ1-2; no clear D gene. V was clipped by 7 bases and J by 8 bases, with 17 bases between them. Germline lookup yields CDR1 MDHEN and CDR2 SYDVKM. The CDR3 extends over 13 amino acids. The CDR3 DNA reads as TGTGCCAGCACCTTCGGCAGCCTGGGGGGCTACACCTTC. It encodes CASTFGSLGGYTF.

There are many counts of this clonotype. The rearrangement links TRBV2 to TRBJ1-1; D not certain. Trimming pared 0 bases from V and 7 bases from J, leaving 3 bases between. CDR3 size: 11 residues. Germline assignment: CDR1 SNHLY and CDR2 FYNNEI. CDR3 in DNA: TGTGCCAGCAGTGAAGCAGGTGAAGCTTTCTTT. This translates into CASSEAGEAFF. The complete variable domain, with remaining parts taken from reference TRBV2 and TRBJ1-1, reads EPEVTQTPSHQVTQMGQEVILRCVPISNHLYFYWYRQILGQKVEFLVSFYNNEISEKSEIFDDQFSVERPDGSNFTLKIRSTKLEDSAMYFCASSEAGEAFFGQGTRLTVV.

This chain joins TRBV20-1 and TRBJ2-7, with TRBD2 as a possible D gene (7 bases). V was trimmed by 1 base and J by 0 bases, leaving 13 bases between them. The V gene's germline CDR1 is DFQATT and CDR2 SNEGSKA (reference sequence). The CDR3 has 15 residues. Written as DNA, the CDR3 is TGCAGTGCTAGAGCTTGGGGAGGGGGCTCCTACGAGCAGTACTTC. It encodes CSARAWGGGSYEQYF.

This clonotype has at least ten counts. The V gene is TRBV2, the J gene TRBJ1-6; tentatively, D is TRBD1 (5 bases). The V gene's germline CDR1 is SNHLY and CDR2 FYNNEI. The V gene lost 11 bases and the J gene lost 9 bases, with 20 bases spanning the gap. The CDR3 is 14 residues long. CDR3 bases: TGTGCCGGGCAAAGGGACGGGCAGGTTTCACCCCTCCACTTT. This gives the protein CAGQRDGQVSPLHF.